The 6 T cell receptor beta chains given below trace back to one sample, sequenced in a study of beta chain features in type 1 diabetes. TCRB transcripts that were expressed got sequenced, as all of the isolated RNA had been reverse transcribed. Profiling relied on immunoSEQ multiplex PCR, and the TCRdb table lists in-frame clones only, not all of them. The sample lists roughly 730,000 clones; 13% were seen once. Study-level findings and limits: TCRB CDR3s from Type 1 diabetes patients were moderately but significantly shorter in all four CD4+ subsets.

Their specific antigens are unknown. The sample consisted of naive CD4+ T cells from blood. These receptor sequences come from a man between 18 and 35 years old with type 1 diabetes.

The V and J genes are TRBV30 and TRBJ1-1; 8 nucleotides line up with TRBD1. CDR1 is GTSNPN and CDR2 is SVGIG in the germline V gene (reference sequence). Trimming cost V 7 bases and J 4 bases; bases outside gene matches: 5. The CDR3 consists of 12 residues. CDR3 region: CASATGVTEAFF. CDR3 coding DNA: TGTGCCTCCGCGACAGGGGTCACTGAAGCTTTCTTT. The full variable domain, in which reference TRBV30 and TRBJ1-1 provide the parts outside the CDR3, is SQTIHQWPATLVQPVGSPLSLECTVEGTSNPNLYWYRQAAGRGLQLLFYSVGIGQISSEVPQNLSASRPQDRQFILSSKKLLLSDSGFYLCASATGVTEAFFGQGTRLTVV.

This chain links TRBV6-5 with TRBJ1-6, with D possibly matching TRBD1 (5 bases). The V gene's germline CDR1 is MNHEY and CDR2 SVGAGI. The CDR3 length is 15 residues. V was pared by 2 bases and J by 8 bases, with 13 bases between. The CDR3 sequence is CASSYNPGEDSPLHF. The DNA for the CDR3 is TGTGCCAGCAGTTACAATCCGGGGGAGGATTCACCCCTCCACTTT.

This clone has a handful of counts. V and J are TRBV5-1 and TRBJ2-3, with D maybe TRBD1 (5 bases). The CDR3 has 16 amino acids. The V gene lost 0 bases and the J gene lost 0 bases, with 11 bases spanning the gap. Germline CDR1 reads SGHRS; CDR2 reads YFSETQ. DNA for the CDR3: TGCGCCAGCAGCTTGGATCCAGGGCCTAGCACAGATACGCAGTATTTT. Protein product: CASSLDPGPSTDTQYF. Complete variable domain (other parts from reference TRBV5-1 and TRBJ2-3): KAGVTQTPRYLIKTRGQQVTLSCSPISGHRSVSWYQQTPGQGLQFLFEYFSETQRNKGNFPGRFSGRQFSNSRSEMNVSTLELGDSALYLCASSLDPGPSTDTQYFGPGTRLTVL.

This clone was recorded only once. The chain joins TRBV5-4 to TRBJ2-7; a weak D match, TRBD1 (5 bases). The CDR3 sequence is 13 residues long. CDR1 is SGHNT and CDR2 is YYREEE in the germline V gene (reference sequence). Trimming cost V 0 bases and J 6 bases, with 10 bases left between them. In nucleotides, the CDR3 is TGTGCCAGCAGCTTGGAGGGGTTCCGCGAGCAGTACTTC. This codes for CASSLEGFREQYF.

This clone was counted only a few times. CDR3 region: CAWTPGYEGYGYTF. The CDR3, as DNA: TGTGCCTGGACCCCTGGATACGAAGGATATGGCTACACCTTC. The V call is TRBV30, the J call TRBJ1-2; D gene unclear. Trimming took 4 bases from V and 5 from J, leaving 17 bases between them. Germline CDR1 reads GTSNPN; CDR2 reads SVGIG (reference sequence). This CDR3 has 14 amino acids.

This clone was counted between two and nine times. This chain links TRBV2 with TRBJ1-2; unclear D gene. In germline, CDR1 is SNHLY, CDR2 FYNNEI. This CDR3 has 14 residues. Trimming left V 2 bases short and J 4 bases short, with 11 bases between. In DNA form, the CDR3 reads TGTGCCAGCAGTGAAAGGCAGACAAGCTATGGCTACACCTTC. Protein: CASSERQTSYGYTF.